Described below is a single TCR beta chain sequence and its context. No antigen is known for it. This may be a read error: a much more frequent sequence differs by one nucleotide. TCR alpha and beta CDR3 regions were amplified from RNA using iRepertoire nested multiplex PCR. TCRdb analysed the multiplex PCR reads with MiXCR anew, one entry per CDR3 protein. The sample consists of 93,000 or so distinct CDR3 sequences, approximately 28% of them appearing once. The sample comes from a study of glioma-infiltrating T cells. Findings and limits, study-wide: Above-expected tissue-blood divergence occurred in all gliomas, most in low-grade ones.

The clonotype originates from a human donor with low-grade glioma or glioblastoma, undergoing nonglioma brain surgery, or in good health (not recorded which). What was sequenced was glioma tissue, nonneoplastic brain tissue, or PBMCs (not recorded which).

The CDR3 sequence: CASSLRGDRGENLFF. CDR3 sequence (DNA): TGTGCCAGCAGCCTTCGGGGGGACAGGGGTGAAAACCTGTTTTTT. This chain connects TRBV6-2 or TRBV6-3 to TRBJ1-4; TRBD1 agrees at 10 bases. This CDR3 has 15 residues. CDR1 MNHEY and CDR2 SVGEGT come from the germline V gene.